Listed below are T cell receptor beta chains from one sample, sequenced in a study of graft-versus-host responses after intestinal transplantation. Generated by immunoSEQ multiplex PCR, the TCRdb table keeps only in-frame clones and is missing some. Among about 98,000 clones listed, about 84% were seen once. Sequenced here: PBMCs, sampled 255 days after intestinal transplant. All receptors come from a human patient who received an intestinal transplant, so some T cells may come from the graft donor. The CDR3 runs from the conserved cysteine through the conserved F or W. Each record gives: J gene, clone size, D gene, CDR3 length, V gene, CDR3 DNA, CDR3 protein. The D gene is left open where the match is weak. Expanded clones are given a class, and other clones once, few, many or no size at all.

J: TRBJ2-7
size: NA
D: NA
length: 13
V: TRBV9
DNA: TGTGCCAGCAGCGCGGGATATTCCTACGAGCAGTACTTC
CDR3: CASSAGYSYEQYF

J: TRBJ1-1
size: few
D: NA
length: 15
V: TRBV6-5
DNA: TGTGCCAGCAGTCTCACAGGGAAGGCGGACACTGAAGCTTTCTTT
CDR3: CASSLTGKADTEAFF

J: TRBJ1-2
size: NA
D: NA
length: 16
V: TRBV28
DNA: TGTGCCAGCATATCTACAGGGCATTCTAACCCTTATGGCTACACCTTC
CDR3: CASISTGHSNPYGYTF

J: TRBJ2-1
size: NA
D: TRBD1
length: 16
V: TRBV29-1
DNA: TGCAGCGTGAGGGGGGCGGACAGGGGGAATGGCAATGAGCAGTTCTTC
CDR3: CSVRGADRGNGNEQFF

J: TRBJ2-7
size: few
D: NA
length: 14
V: TRBV7-6
DNA: TGTGCCAGCAGCTTAGCGGACAACTCCTACGAGCAGTACTTC
CDR3: CASSLADNSYEQYF

J: TRBJ2-2
size: once
D: NA
length: 13
V: TRBV7-3
DNA: TGTGCCAGCAGCTTAAACAGCGACGGGGAGCTGTTTTTT
CDR3: CASSLNSDGELFF

J: TRBJ1-2
size: NA
D: NA
length: 13
V: TRBV5-1
DNA: TGCGCCAGCAAACCGGACGTGTACTATGGCTACACCTTC
CDR3: CASKPDVYYGYTF

J: TRBJ2-1
size: NA
D: NA
length: 13
V: TRBV2
DNA: TGTGCCAGCACTCATACTGTCACGGATGAGCAGTTCTTC
CDR3: CASTHTVTDEQFF

J: TRBJ2-2
size: NA
D: NA
length: 16
V: TRBV30
DNA: TGTGCCTGGAGTGTACAAAGAGGGCGGAACACCGGGGAGCTGTTTTTT
CDR3: CAWSVQRGRNTGELFF

J: TRBJ2-7
size: NA
D: NA
length: 14
V: TRBV2
DNA: TGTGCCAGCAGTGAAATGGGGGCAGGCCGCGGGCAGTACTTC
CDR3: CASSEMGAGRGQYF

J: TRBJ1-2
size: NA
D: TRBD1
length: 14
V: TRBV10-3
DNA: TGTGCCATCAACCCCGGGACAGGGAATTGGGGCTACACCTTC
CDR3: CAINPGTGNWGYTF

J: TRBJ1-1
size: NA
D: NA
length: 16
V: TRBV18
DNA: TGTGCCAGCTCTCCGGACGGACGGGGGTTTGTCACTGAAGCTTTCTTT
CDR3: CASSPDGRGFVTEAFF

J: TRBJ1-2
size: NA
D: NA
length: 14
V: TRBV29-1
DNA: TGCAGCGTTGAAGATGGGGTCCCGGGGGATGGCTACACCTTC
CDR3: CSVEDGVPGDGYTF

J: TRBJ1-5
size: NA
D: NA
length: 16
V: TRBV28
DNA: TGTGCCAGCAGTTTGAGGCGGGGGGATGGATGGCAGCCCCAGCATTTT
CDR3: CASSLRRGDGWQPQHF

J: TRBJ1-1
size: NA
D: NA
length: 16
V: TRBV30
DNA: TGTGCCTGGAGTGTATGGGGGGGCGCGAGGGTCACTGAAGCTTTCTTT
CDR3: CAWSVWGGARVTEAFF

J: TRBJ2-3
size: NA
D: TRBD1
length: 15
V: TRBV6-1
DNA: TGTGCCAGCAGTGAAAACAGGGGAAGCACAGATACGCAGTATTTT
CDR3: CASSENRGSTDTQYF

J: TRBJ1-3
size: few
D: NA
length: 16
V: TRBV18
DNA: TGTGCCAGCTCACGCATGACAGAACCCTCTGGAAACACCATATATTTT
CDR3: CASSRMTEPSGNTIYF

J: TRBJ2-3
size: NA
D: TRBD2
length: 14
V: TRBV11-2
DNA: TGTGCCAGCAGTGGGCGGGGGGTCTCAGATACGCAGTATTTT
CDR3: CASSGRGVSDTQYF

J: TRBJ1-1
size: NA
D: NA
length: 14
V: TRBV11-2
DNA: TGTGCCAGCAGCCGGGATCCAGGGATCACTGAAGCTTTCTTT
CDR3: CASSRDPGITEAFF

J: TRBJ2-1
size: NA
D: TRBD2
length: 15
V: TRBV5-4
DNA: TGTGCCAGCAGCTTGGGGCGGGAGCTCGACAATGAGCAGTTCTTC
CDR3: CASSLGRELDNEQFF

J: TRBJ1-2
size: NA
D: TRBD1
length: 18
V: TRBV30
DNA: TGTGCCTGGAGTGTATTTTTGATGAGACAGGGGGCTAACTATGGCTACACCTTC
CDR3: CAWSVFLMRQGANYGYTF

J: TRBJ2-5
size: NA
D: NA
length: 13
V: TRBV29-1
DNA: TGCAGCGCCGAGGGGCAGAGTGGAGAGACCCAGTACTTC
CDR3: CSAEGQSGETQYF

J: TRBJ2-7
size: NA
D: NA
length: 16
V: TRBV30
DNA: TGTGCCTGGAGTGTACGGGTGGGGGTGAGCCCCTACGAGCAGTACTTC
CDR3: CAWSVRVGVSPYEQYF

J: TRBJ2-5
size: NA
D: TRBD2
length: 13
V: TRBV7-9
DNA: TGTGCCAGCAGCACTAGCGCCCAAGAGACCCAGTACTTC
CDR3: CASSTSAQETQYF

J: TRBJ2-3
size: NA
D: NA
length: 16
V: TRBV29-1
DNA: TGCAGCGTCCGGGGAGAATCGTCCCTATTCACAGATACGCAGTATTTT
CDR3: CSVRGESSLFTDTQYF

J: TRBJ2-3
size: once
D: NA
length: 14
V: TRBV7-3
DNA: TGTGCCAGCAGCTTAACGGGAATGTCAGATACGCAGTATTTT
CDR3: CASSLTGMSDTQYF

J: TRBJ2-3
size: NA
D: NA
length: 14
V: TRBV27
DNA: TGTGCCAGCAGTAGGGGGGTGAGCACAGATACGCAGTATTTT
CDR3: CASSRGVSTDTQYF

J: TRBJ1-1
size: few
D: NA
length: 14
V: TRBV6-6
DNA: TGTGCCAGCAGTCACCTCGGCGAGAACACTGAAGCTTTCTTT
CDR3: CASSHLGENTEAFF

J: TRBJ2-1
size: NA
D: NA
length: 17
V: TRBV29-1
DNA: TGCAGCGTTGATAGGGTCCCCGATCAGAGCTCCTACAATGAGCAGTTCTTC
CDR3: CSVDRVPDQSSYNEQFF

J: TRBJ2-1
size: once
D: NA
length: 14
V: TRBV30
DNA: TGTGCCTGGAGTAGGACTCTGGTAGGTGGAGAGCAGTTCTTC
CDR3: CAWSRTLVGGEQFF

J: TRBJ1-1
size: NA
D: NA
length: 15
V: TRBV5-4
DNA: TGTGCCAGCAGCTTCAGTCCACAGGGTGACACTGAAGCTTTCTTT
CDR3: CASSFSPQGDTEAFF

J: TRBJ2-5
size: NA
D: TRBD1
length: 14
V: TRBV6-5
DNA: TGTGCCAGCAGTACCGGGACAGGTCAAGAGACCCAGTACTTC
CDR3: CASSTGTGQETQYF

J: TRBJ2-5
size: NA
D: TRBD1
length: 14
V: TRBV28
DNA: TGTGCCAGCAGTTTCGGGACAGGTAAAGAGACCCAGTACTTC
CDR3: CASSFGTGKETQYF

J: TRBJ1-5
size: few
D: NA
length: 14
V: TRBV19
DNA: TGTGCCAGTAGTACCGGACACCTCTATCAGCCCCAGCATTTT
CDR3: CASSTGHLYQPQHF

J: TRBJ1-2
size: NA
D: NA
length: 13
V: TRBV19
DNA: TGTGCCAGTATGAGGGCTGCATACTACGGCTACACCTTC
CDR3: CASMRAAYYGYTF